This T cell receptor (beta chain) was captured by sequencing in a study of monozygotic twins with inflammatory bowel disease. Study-level points and caveats: Compared with healthy twins, IBD patients shared fewer clonotypes with others, especially with disease activity.

This CDR3 has 15 residues. Germline V lookup: CDR1 LNHDA, CDR2 SQIVND (reference sequence). The input for each TCR library was 3,000 to 3,500 ng of total RNA. TCRdb re-analyzed the 5' RACE reads; it lists each CDR3 protein once, without DNA. The sample holds about 380,000 distinct CDR3 sequences. Comment on this clonotype: Its specificity is not known.

The chain couples TRBV19 to TRBJ2-6. Sequencing input: blood. The TCR originated in a human donor with ulcerative colitis or Crohn's disease, or a healthy co-twin of an affected twin (not recorded which). CDR3 amino acids: CASRTEGAGANVLTF. Supplemented by reference TRBV19 and TRBJ2-6, the full variable domain reads DGGITQSPKYLFRKEGQNVTLSCEQNLNHDAMYWYRQDPGQGLRLIYYSQIVNDFQKGDIAEGYSVSREKKESFPLTVTSAQKNPTAFYLCASRTEGAGANVLTFGAGSRLTVL.